This T cell receptor (beta chain) stems from a study of blood T cell repertoires in COVID-19. As for the study in general: The United States, Italy and Spain provided the acute and convalescent COVID-19 samples. The analysed material was cDNA or gDNA that came from T cells, B-cell-depleted T cells, or PBMCs.

The CDR3 has 15 amino acids. V lost 3 bases and J lost 2; bases outside the gene matches: 4. In germline, CDR1 is LNHDA, CDR2 SQIVND (reference sequence). As processed by the authors: Estimation of nucleated cell counts relied on the amplification of reference gene primers. Profiled with immunoSEQ multiplex PCR; TCRdb holds only in-frame clones, not every one. The V and J calls and clone size are taken from that table; D and trimming were inferred from the DNA. The sample records over 200,000 clones, about nine tenths being singletons. Seattle patient enrollment occurred during active infection, with longitudinal follow-up thereafter.

The chain uses TRBV19 and TRBJ1-5, with TRBD1 matching 7 bases. Sequencing was carried out using peripheral blood. This clonotype was sampled from a man aged 30 to 39 with COVID-19, enrolled during active disease. Here the CDR3 reads CASSMWGTGNQPQHF. The CDR3 DNA reads TGTGCCAGTAGTATGTGGGGGACAGGCAATCAGCCCCAGCATTTT. Using reference TRBV19 and TRBJ1-5 for the parts outside the CDR3, the full variable domain is DGGITQSPKYLFRKEGQNVTLSCEQNLNHDAMYWYRQDPGQGLRLIYYSQIVNDFQKGDIAEGYSVSREKKESFPLTVTSAQKNPTAFYLCASSMWGTGNQPQHFGDGTRLSIL.